Each of the 27 T cell receptor beta chains below was sequenced from the same sample in a study of T cells in Graves' hyperthyroidism and ophthalmopathy. Regions amplified from RNA transcripts were the TCR beta CDR3 regions. Researchers ran a first-round RT-PCR on the TCR CDR3 using the HTBI primer set. Via MiXCR, TCRdb re-called the multiplex PCR reads, giving one row per CDR3 protein. The sample includes some 370,000 distinct CDR3 sequences, about a sixth of them seen just once. The sequenced sample was blood. All receptors come from a woman younger than 45 with Graves' hyperthyroidism that later progressed to Graves' ophthalmopathy.

The chain has TRBV2 and TRBJ2-3; 9 nucleotides line up with TRBD1. The CDR3 sequence is 15 residues long. V was pared by 8 bases and J by 1 base, with 7 bases of the junction left unmatched. Germline CDR1 SNHLY, CDR2 FYNNEI. CDR3 in DNA: TGTGCCAGCTTCACGGGACAGGGCGGCACAGATACGCAGTATTTT. Translated, it gives CASFTGQGGTDTQYF.

This clonotype was counted at least ten times. CDR3 protein: CASSISGTGHSPLHF. The CDR3 region has the DNA TGTGCCAGCAGCATCTCCGGGACAGGGCATTCACCCCTCCACTTT. V is TRBV2 and J is TRBJ1-6; 9 bases are shared with TRBD1. The V gene end was trimmed by 6 bases and the J gene end by 8 bases; junction bases not matched to a gene: 8. This CDR3 spans 15 amino acids. Germline CDR1 reads SNHLY; CDR2 reads FYNNEI.

This clonotype occurred a few times. V and J are TRBV20-1 and TRBJ2-1; D might be TRBD2 (6 bases). This CDR3 is 14 amino acids long. Germline V gene lookup returns CDR1 DFQATT and CDR2 SNEGSKA (reference sequence). Deletions cut 5 bases from V and 3 bases from J, with 14 bases between. Here the CDR3 reads CSAPERGFYNEQFF. CDR3 bases: TGCAGTGCTCCCGAACGGGGGTTCTACAATGAGCAGTTCTTC.

The chain employs TRBV20-1 and TRBJ2-7; 7 bases align to TRBD1. Losses at the gene ends were 3 bases for V and 3 bases for J; bases not matched to a gene: 2. CDR1 and CDR2 from the germline V gene are DFQATT and SNEGSKA (reference sequence). CDR3 size: 12 residues. The CDR3 DNA reads as TGCAGTGCTAGGGCAGGGGGCTACGAGCAGTACTTC. Its translation is CSARAGGYEQYF.

This clonotype was observed many times. In DNA form, the CDR3 reads TGTGCCAGCAGTTTATTTGGGCTTGGCGGTTCCCGGCGAGCTGATACGCAGTATTTT. Translated, it gives CASSLFGLGGSRRADTQYF. The chain is built from TRBV12-3 or TRBV12-4 and TRBJ2-3; D uncertain. V lost 2 bases and J lost 6, with 27 bases in between. The CDR3 contains 19 residues.

This clonotype has more than one count but fewer than ten. The chain links TRBV10-3 to TRBJ2-2; D is possibly TRBD1 or TRBD2 (6 bases each). The CDR3 totals 16 residues. V lost 4 bases and J lost 0, with 12 bases in between. The germline gives CDR1 ENHRY, CDR2 SYGVKD. CDR3 loop: CAISALGGPNTGELFF. For the CDR3, the DNA is TGTGCCATCAGTGCTCTGGGGGGCCCGAACACCGGGGAGCTGTTTTTT.

This clonotype was observed at least ten times. V usage is TRBV20-1 and J usage is TRBJ2-1, with 9 bases lining up with TRBD1. V dropped 6 bases and J dropped 8; count of bases not matched to a gene: 11. The germline V gene encodes CDR1 DFQATT and CDR2 SNEGSKA (reference sequence). This CDR3 has 14 residues. DNA for the CDR3: TGCAGTGCGGCCGGGACAGGGCCCTTCGATGAGCAGTTCTTC. It translates to CSAAGTGPFDEQFF.

This clonotype was detected many times. The chain employs TRBV3-1 and TRBJ1-6; possibly TRBD1 for D (6 bases). CDR3 size: 16 residues. V was trimmed by 4 bases and J by 8 bases, leaving 18 bases between them. Looked up from germline, CDR1 is LGHDT and CDR2 is YNNKEL (reference sequence). CDR3 residues: CASSPNIEDSYSPLHF. In nucleotides, the CDR3 is TGTGCCAGCAGCCCTAACATCGAGGACAGTTATTCACCCCTCCACTTT.

This clonotype has only a few counts. An end of the junction differs from the germline gene, which may be a read error. The chain combines TRBV7-7 with TRBJ1-5; D is possibly TRBD1 (6 bases). Germline lookup yields CDR1 SSHAT and CDR2 FNYEAQ (reference sequence). This CDR3 region has 16 residues. CDR3 residues: CASSLEDRFDHQPQHF. DNA of the CDR3: TGTGCTAGCAGCTTAGAAGACAGGTTTGATCATCAGCCCCAGCATTTT.

The chain carries TRBV2 and TRBJ2-1, with unresolved D. This CDR3 contains 12 residues. The germline CDR1 and CDR2 sequences are SNHLY and FYNNEI. The V and J ends lost 5 bases and 7 bases respectively, with 9 bases between them. CDR3 region: CASSPTPNEQFF. DNA for the CDR3: TGTGCCAGCAGTCCAACGCCAAATGAGCAGTTCTTC.

The chain links TRBV6-5 to TRBJ1-5; D is undetermined. Trimming pared 4 bases from V and 3 bases from J, leaving 13 bases between. The CDR3 is made up of 15 amino acids. Per the germline V gene, CDR1 is MNHEY and CDR2 is SVGAGI. The CDR3 here is CASSSGEGNNQPQHF. CDR3 coding DNA: TGTGCCAGCAGTTCTGGGGAAGGGAACAATCAGCCCCAGCATTTT.

The CDR3 DNA sequence: TGTGCCAGTAGTATTCAAACAGGACTGAGTGAAGCTTTCTTT. This translates into CASSIQTGLSEAFF. V and J are TRBV19 and TRBJ1-1; possibly TRBD1 for D (5 bases). V lost 3 bases and J 7 bases, leaving 15 bases between the germline ends. This CDR3 spans 14 amino acids. Germline CDR1 LNHDA, CDR2 SQIVND (reference sequence). Supplemented by reference TRBV19 and TRBJ1-1, the full variable domain reads DGGITQSPKYLFRKEGQNVTLSCEQNLNHDAMYWYRQDPGQGLRLIYYSQIVNDFQKGDIAEGYSVSREKKESFPLTVTSAQKNPTAFYLCASSIQTGLSEAFFGQGTRLTVV.

This clonotype was seen repeatedly, ten times or more. J is TRBJ1-2 and V is TRBV10-3; TRBD1 matches 10 bases. V shed 7 bases, J shed 3 bases, and the junction held 5 bases outside the gene matches. Germline lookup yields CDR1 ENHRY and CDR2 SYGVKD. The length of the CDR3 is 14 residues. CDR3 loop: CAITPGTGDYGYTF. The CDR3 DNA reads as TGTGCCATCACACCCGGGACAGGGGACTATGGCTACACCTTC.

This clonotype was counted many times. V gene TRBV29-1 combines with J gene TRBJ2-5; 7 bases match TRBD2. After removal of 3 bases from V and 0 bases from J, the junction contained 4 bases not matched to a gene. The CDR3 has 14 residues. Germline loops: CDR1 SQVTM, CDR2 ANQGSEA. This CDR3 reads CSVEFTSDQETQYF. CDR3 coding DNA: TGCAGCGTTGAGTTTACTAGCGACCAAGAGACCCAGTACTTC.

In its sample, this clonotype was seen many times. The chain uses TRBV20-1 and TRBJ1-5, with 8 bases lining up with TRBD1. The CDR3 extends over 15 amino acids. V trimming: 0 bases; J trimming: 1 base; junction bases outside the gene matches: 2. Germline loops: CDR1 DFQATT, CDR2 SNEGSKA (reference sequence). CDR3 sequence (DNA): TGCAGTGCTAGAGATAACAGGGGGAGCAATCAGCCCCAGCATTTT. Its translation: CSARDNRGSNQPQHF.

This clonotype appeared many times. The chain employs TRBV28 and TRBJ2-5; D is unresolved. The V end was cut by 3 bases, the J end by 5 bases, with 10 bases between. This CDR3 is 13 amino acids long. Germline loops: CDR1 MDHEN, CDR2 SYDVKM. The CDR3, as DNA: TGTGCCAGCAGTTTGTGGGCTCGGGAGACCCAGTACTTC. This translates into CASSLWARETQYF. Based on the CDR3 plus reference TRBV28 and TRBJ2-5, the full variable domain is DVKVTQSSRYLVKRTGEKVFLECVQDMDHENMFWYRQDPGLGLRLIYFSYDVKMKEKGDIPEGYSVSREKKERFSLILESASTNQTSMYLCASSLWARETQYFGPGTRLLVL.

This clonotype appeared many times. This rearrangement joins TRBV7-9 to TRBJ1-1; D is perhaps TRBD1 (5 bases). The CDR3 has 15 amino acids. V was cut by 1 base and J by 5 bases, with 14 bases left in between. Germline V gene sequence: CDR1 SEHNR, CDR2 FQNEAQ (reference sequence). The CDR3, as DNA: TGTGCCAGCAGCTTAGTGGGGCAGGGCGGGACTGAAGCTTTCTTT. The encoded protein is CASSLVGQGGTEAFF.

This clonotype was counted at least ten times. This chain uses TRBV2 with TRBJ2-1; D tentatively reads TRBD1 or TRBD2 (5 bases each). This CDR3 has 16 amino acids. V was pared by 6 bases and J by 0 bases, with 15 bases between. Germline CDR1 is SNHLY and CDR2 is FYNNEI. The CDR3 region has the DNA TGTGCCAGCAGAGACTGGGACGACGGCTCCTACAATGAGCAGTTCTTC. Translated, it gives CASRDWDDGSYNEQFF.

This clonotype was counted a few times. The V call is TRBV27, the J call TRBJ1-2, with D unresolved. The CDR3 sequence is 12 residues long. V lost 4 bases, J lost 7 bases, and 10 bases lay in between. The germline gives CDR1 MNHEY, CDR2 SMNVEV (reference sequence). The CDR3 DNA reads as TGTGCCAGCAGTTCCCCAGTATCTGGCTACACCTTC. Translating gives CASSSPVSGYTF.

This clonotype has ten or more counts. The V gene is TRBV27, the J gene TRBJ1-2, with a possible D match to TRBD1 (6 bases). V was shortened by 2 bases and J by 4 bases, with 8 bases between the two germline ends. Per the germline V gene, CDR1 is MNHEY and CDR2 is SMNVEV (reference sequence). CDR3 size: 13 residues. For the CDR3, the DNA is TGTGCCAGCAGTTTAACAGGGACCTATGGCTACACCTTC. Translating gives CASSLTGTYGYTF.

This clonotype was recorded at least ten times. The V and J genes are TRBV9 and TRBJ2-3; D ambiguous. From germline, CDR1 is SGDLS and CDR2 YYNGEE. There are 15 residues in the CDR3. V lost 0 bases, J lost 0 bases, and 8 bases lay in between. Here the CDR3 reads CASSVERVSTDTQYF. The CDR3 DNA is TGTGCCAGCAGCGTAGAGCGAGTAAGCACAGATACGCAGTATTTT.

This clonotype was recorded many times. The junction and the germline gene differ at one end; a read error may be behind it. The V call is TRBV20-1, the J call TRBJ2-2; D might be TRBD2 (6 bases). There are 12 residues in the CDR3. Germline assignment: CDR1 DFQATT and CDR2 SNEGSKA (reference sequence). The CDR3 DNA is TGCAGTGCTGCCGGGATTTTCGGGGGGCTGTTTTTT. Translated: CSAAGIFGGLFF.

This clonotype has more than one count but fewer than ten. A much larger clone lies a single base off, so this may be a read error. The chain combines TRBV12-3 or TRBV12-4 with TRBJ2-2; D gene uncertain. V was pared by 8 bases and J by 0 bases, with 7 bases between. CDR3 size: 13 residues. The CDR3 sequence: CASGSPNTGELFF. Here the CDR3 DNA reads TGTGCCAGCGGTTCCCCGAACACCGGGGAGCTGTTTTTT.

This clonotype was seen repeatedly, ten times or more. The gene calls are TRBV6-1 and TRBJ1-2; D gene unclear. The CDR3 is 13 amino acids. V lost 6 bases, J lost 5 bases, and 13 bases lay in between. CDR1 and CDR2 (germline): MNHNS, SASEGT. The CDR3 region is CASRPTVEYGYTF. CDR3 DNA sequence: TGTGCCAGCAGACCGACTGTTGAGTATGGCTACACCTTC.

This clonotype was found a few times. Here the CDR3 reads CASKSGVGNEKLFF. CDR3 nucleotides: TGTGCCAGTAAGTCAGGGGTCGGAAATGAAAAACTGTTTTTT. The chain links TRBV19 to TRBJ1-4; the D gene is possibly TRBD1 (6 bases). The germline CDR1 and CDR2 sequences are LNHDA and SQIVND (reference sequence). This CDR3 region has 14 residues. V dropped 7 bases and J dropped 5 bases, with 14 bases sitting between them.

The chain employs TRBV5-1 and TRBJ1-2; D is unclear. Trimming stripped 0 bases from V and 7 bases from J, with 10 bases between. CDR3 length equals 13 residues. CDR1 SGHRS and CDR2 YFSETQ come from the germline V gene. The CDR3 region is CASSLVSGGGYTF. The CDR3 DNA follows: TGCGCCAGCAGCTTGGTATCGGGAGGTGGCTACACCTTC.

This clonotype has at least ten counts. The chain uses TRBV27 and TRBJ2-7; weak D call: TRBD1 (5 bases). The CDR3 covers 15 residues. V shed 4 bases and J shed 3 bases, with 16 bases lying between them. Per germline, CDR1 MNHEY and CDR2 SMNVEV (reference sequence). The CDR3 here is CASSYGQPVNYEQYF. CDR3 DNA: TGTGCCAGCAGTTACGGACAACCAGTCAACTACGAGCAGTACTTC.